Listed below are T cell receptor beta chains from one sample, sequenced in a study of T cells in Graves' hyperthyroidism and ophthalmopathy. Using its own MiXCR run on the multiplex PCR reads, TCRdb lists one record per CDR3 protein. Here the sample spans about 340,000 distinct CDR3 sequences, 15% to 20% being singletons. Material: blood. The origin of the receptors is a woman aged 50 to 60 with Graves' hyperthyroidism. Both conserved end residues are part of each CDR3. A D gene is named only where the DNA matches it firmly. Clone size is not always given. Where it is, it says once, few, many or a class for expanded clones.

d_call	v_call	j_call	clone_size	cdr3_aa	cdr3_nt
.	TRBV2	TRBJ2-1	many	CASATHPYNEQFF	TGTGCCAGCGCTACACATCCCTACAATGAGCAGTTCTTC
.	TRBV19	TRBJ1-5	.	CASSMGRGNQPQHF	TGTGCCAGTAGTATGGGCAGGGGCAATCAGCCCCAGCATTTT
TRBD1	TRBV5-6	TRBJ1-1	many	CASSLGQGSSEAFF	TGTGCCAGCAGCTTGGGACAGGGATCATCTGAAGCTTTCTTT
.	TRBV12-3/TRBV12-4	TRBJ1-5	many	CASSPNHQPQHF	TGTGCCAGCAGTCCTAATCATCAGCCCCAGCATTTT
.	TRBV28	TRBJ2-3	.	CASSPQSFGTDTQYF	TGTGCCAGCAGCCCCCAGTCTTTCGGCACAGATACGCAGTATTTT
.	TRBV12-3/TRBV12-4	TRBJ2-2	many	CASSEQGTGELFF	TGTGCCAGCAGTGAGCAGGGCACCGGGGAGCTGTTTTTT
TRBD2	TRBV12-3/TRBV12-4	TRBJ2-5	.	CASTGLAGAKETQYF	TGTGCCAGCACCGGACTAGCGGGGGCCAAGGAGACCCAGTACTTC
.	TRBV5-1	TRBJ1-1	.	CASSLPGSEAFF	TGCGCCAGCAGCTTGCCGGGTTCTGAAGCTTTCTTT
TRBD1	TRBV27	TRBJ1-4	many	CASSYRGTNEKLFF	TGTGCCAGCAGTTACAGGGGTACTAATGAAAAACTGTTTTTT
.	TRBV5-6	TRBJ2-2	.	CASSVDLNTGELFF	TGTGCCAGCAGCGTGGACTTGAACACCGGGGAGCTGTTTTTT
TRBD2	TRBV20-1	TRBJ2-7	many	CSAFGSRDYSEGSYEQYF	TGCAGTGCCTTCGGTAGCCGGGACTATAGTGAGGGTTCCTACGAGCAGTACTTC
.	TRBV5-5	TRBJ1-5	.	CASSLRGAGNQPQHF	TGTGCCAGCAGCTTGCGGGGGGCAGGTAATCAGCCCCAGCATTTT
.	TRBV7-8	TRBJ2-2	.	CASSLRGGTGELFF	TGTGCCAGCAGCCTCAGGGGTGGGACCGGGGAGCTGTTTTTT
TRBD2	TRBV7-8	TRBJ2-5	.	CASSLSLAGGSSLPGTQYF	TGTGCCAGCAGCTTATCTTTGGCGGGAGGGTCCTCCCTCCCAGGGACCCAGTACTTC
TRBD1	TRBV6-1	TRBJ1-1	many	CASSDRGQGTTEAFF	TGTGCCAGTTCCGACCGGGGACAGGGTACCACTGAAGCTTTCTTT
.	TRBV5-1	TRBJ2-1	.	CASSPLGGAIPNEQFF	TGCGCCAGCAGCCCCCTGGGGGGGGCGATTCCCAATGAGCAGTTCTTC
.	TRBV29-1	TRBJ2-2	few	CSVVPGAHTGELFF	TGCAGCGTTGTTCCGGGGGCCCACACCGGGGAGCTGTTTTTT
TRBD1	TRBV18	TRBJ1-1	many	CASSATGGGYTEAFF	TGTGCCAGCTCAGCGACAGGGGGCGGGTACACTGAAGCTTTCTTT
.	TRBV9	TRBJ1-1	many	CASSVDVRNTEAFF	TGTGCCAGCAGCGTAGATGTCAGGAACACTGAAGCTTTCTTT
TRBD1	TRBV7-2	TRBJ2-7	.	CASSLVQGGGEQYF	TGTGCCAGCAGCTTAGTACAGGGGGGAGGCGAGCAGTACTTC
.	TRBV12-3/TRBV12-4	TRBJ2-7	many	CASSSRTFEQYF	TGTGCCAGCAGTTCCCGGACTTTCGAGCAGTACTTC
TRBD2	TRBV20-1	TRBJ2-1	.	CSAYKREPYNEQFF	TGCAGTGCTTACAAGCGGGAGCCCTACAATGAGCAGTTCTTC
.	TRBV18	TRBJ1-3	many	CASSPGQENTIYF	TGTGCCAGCTCACCAGGGCAGGAAAACACCATATATTTT
.	TRBV7-9	TRBJ1-2	once	CASSLWGEGYTF	TGTGCCAGCAGCTTATGGGGAGAGGGCTACACCTTC
.	TRBV25-1	TRBJ2-7	few	CASSEQGPAYEQYF	TGTGCCAGCAGTGAACAGGGACCAGCCTACGAGCAGTACTTC
.	TRBV3-1	TRBJ2-1	many	CASSQGASRSSVYNEQFF	TGTGCCAGCAGCCAAGGTGCATCTCGGTCTAGCGTCTACAATGAGCAGTTCTTC
.	TRBV5-1	TRBJ1-1	few	CASSLAYNTEAFF	TGCGCCAGCAGCTTGGCCTATAACACTGAAGCTTTCTTT
.	TRBV7-9	TRBJ2-1	.	CASIPPGSHNEQFF	TGTGCCAGCATCCCCCCGGGGTCCCACAATGAGCAGTTCTTC
TRBD1	TRBV28	TRBJ2-7	many	CASRSGTGDEQYF	TGTGCCAGCAGGTCCGGGACAGGGGACGAGCAGTACTTC
.	TRBV11-2	TRBJ1-4	few	CASTPGVQGEKLFF	TGTGCCAGCACTCCAGGGGTTCAGGGTGAAAAACTGTTTTTT
TRBD1	TRBV4-1	TRBJ1-5	few	CASSQVDRVGQPQHF	TGCGCCAGCAGCCAAGTTGACAGGGTCGGACAGCCCCAGCATTTT
.	TRBV28	TRBJ1-5	.	CASSLGEGYSNQPQHF	TGTGCCAGCAGTCTCGGGGAGGGATATAGCAATCAGCCCCAGCATTTT
.	TRBV18	TRBJ1-6	few	CASSTNDQPDNSPLHF	TGTGCCAGCTCAACGAACGACCAACCGGATAATTCACCCCTCCACTTT
.	TRBV29-1	TRBJ2-5	.	CSVETPQQETQYF	TGCAGCGTTGAAACACCTCAGCAGGAGACCCAGTACTTC
TRBD1	TRBV6-5	TRBJ2-1	.	CASSYRGTGGGNEQFF	TGTGCCAGCAGTTACCGCGGGACAGGGGGGGGGAATGAGCAGTTCTTC
TRBD1	TRBV4-1	TRBJ1-3	few	CASSQIQTGTGGATGNTIYF	TGCGCCAGCAGCCAGATCCAGACCGGGACAGGGGGCGCAACTGGAAACACCATATATTTT
.	TRBV7-2	TRBJ1-6	.	CASSPDAARVALHF	TGTGCCAGCAGCCCGGACGCCGCGCGAGTAGCCCTCCACTTT
.	TRBV20-1	TRBJ1-4	.	CSATEAHNEKLFF	TGCAGTGCCACGGAGGCTCATAATGAAAAACTGTTTTTT
TRBD2	TRBV9	TRBJ2-1	.	CASSVGLAAGEQFF	TGTGCCAGCAGCGTTGGACTAGCGGCGGGGGAGCAGTTCTTC
TRBD2	TRBV10-2	TRBJ2-7	many	CASDFRSGRFYEQYF	TGCGCCAGCGACTTTCGTAGCGGGAGGTTCTACGAGCAGTACTTC
.	TRBV7-2	TRBJ2-7	many	CASSNHRDWYEQYF	TGTGCCAGCAGTAATCATAGGGATTGGTACGAGCAGTACTTC
.	TRBV6-2/TRBV6-3	TRBJ1-1	many	CASSIWGNTEAFF	TGTGCCAGCAGCATTTGGGGGAACACTGAAGCTTTCTTT
TRBD1	TRBV12-3/TRBV12-4	TRBJ2-5	.	CATGTGVGETQYF	TGTGCCACCGGGACAGGGGTAGGGGAGACCCAGTACTTC
.	TRBV24-1	TRBJ2-3	few	CATSDPGSEKGDTQYF	TGTGCCACCAGTGACCCCGGTTCGGAGAAGGGAGATACGCAGTATTTT
.	TRBV6-2/TRBV6-3	TRBJ2-1	many	CASSPGYYNEQFF	TGTGCCAGCAGTCCCGGCTACTACAATGAGCAGTTCTTC
TRBD1	TRBV27	TRBJ1-5	many	CASSFTGTGGNQPQHF	TGTGCCAGCAGTTTCACCGGGACAGGGGGCAATCAGCCCCAGCATTTT
TRBD1	TRBV2	TRBJ2-4	.	CATTRDREYIQYF	TGTGCCACCACCCGGGACAGGGAATACATTCAGTACTTC
.	TRBV20-1	TRBJ2-1	few	CSARRRGGYNEQFF	TGCAGTGCTAGACGAAGGGGGGGCTACAATGAGCAGTTCTTC